Below, 20 T cell receptor beta chains from the same sample are listed, as sequenced in a study of blood T cells in healthy people across ages. It was with a sample-barcoded 5' primer and a J-beta primer mix that a second PCR of roughly 7 to 12 cycles was run. TCRdb re-analysed the 5' RACE reads in MiXCR, keeping a single row per CDR3 protein. The sample contains about a million distinct CDR3 sequences, around 49% of which appear only once. The specimen sequenced was blood. Receptors originate from a man younger than 40 in good health.

This sequence joins TRBV6-1 and TRBJ2-5; a weak D match, TRBD2 (7 bases). The V gene's germline CDR1 is MNHNS and CDR2 SASEGT. The CDR3 spans 17 residues. Deletions cut 6 bases from V and 0 bases from J, with 20 bases between. In DNA, the CDR3 is TGTGCCAGCAGCCCTATGGGGGGGCCTTCGTACCAAGAGACCCAGTACTTC. Translating gives CASSPMGGPSYQETQYF.

This clonotype was seen more than once but under ten times. The V gene is TRBV20-1, the J gene TRBJ2-1; 7 bases map to TRBD1. J was trimmed by 4 bases and V by 6 bases; bases with no gene match: 12. The CDR3 is 15 residues long. Germline values: CDR1 DFQATT, CDR2 SNEGSKA (reference sequence). The CDR3 DNA sequence: TGCAGTGCACGGAGAATAGAGGGGGCATACAATGAGCAGTTCTTC. It specifies CSARRIEGAYNEQFF.

The V gene is TRBV28, the J gene TRBJ1-1; D ambiguous. CDR1 is MDHEN, CDR2 SYDVKM, per germline. The V end was cut by 5 bases, the J end by 7 bases, with 11 bases between. This CDR3 spans 12 amino acids. The CDR3 region has the DNA TGTGCCAGCAGTCCTGGGGAACTTGAAGCTTTCTTT. As protein: CASSPGELEAFF. Full variable domain (remainder filled in from reference TRBV28 and TRBJ1-1): DVKVTQSSRYLVKRTGEKVFLECVQDMDHENMFWYRQDPGLGLRLIYFSYDVKMKEKGDIPEGYSVSREKKERFSLILESASTNQTSMYLCASSPGELEAFFGQGTRLTVV.

CDR3 nucleotides: TGCAGCGTTGACAGGGGAGAGAATGAAAAACTGTTTTTT. Translation gives CSVDRGENEKLFF. The chain has TRBV29-1 and TRBJ1-4, with a possible D match to TRBD1 (6 bases). This CDR3 is built from 13 residues. Germline CDR1 is SQVTM and CDR2 is ANQGSEA. Trimming shortened V by 3 bases and J by 5 bases, and 10 bases separated the two germline ends.

This rearrangement joins TRBV12-3 or TRBV12-4 to TRBJ2-1, with D hard to call. The ends were cut back, 6 bases at V and 0 bases at J, with 9 bases in the middle. The CDR3 is made up of 14 amino acids. CDR3 residues: CASSQARSYNEQFF. DNA for the CDR3: TGTGCCAGCAGCCAGGCCCGCTCCTACAATGAGCAGTTCTTC.

The DNA for the CDR3 is TGCAGTGCTAGACCCGGGACAGGGGGCTGGGAGCAGTACTTC. It is translated as CSARPGTGGWEQYF. The rearrangement joins TRBV20-1 to TRBJ2-4, with TRBD1 identical over 12 bases. The CDR3 is 14 residues long. The trim removed 2 bases at V and 13 bases at J, leaving 9 bases unmatched. CDR1 is DFQATT and CDR2 is SNEGSKA in the germline V gene (reference sequence).

This rearrangement joins TRBV28 to TRBJ1-2, with no clear D. V lost 6 bases to trimming and J lost 8 bases, with 16 bases between them. The CDR3 sequence is 13 residues long. In germline, CDR1 is MDHEN, CDR2 SYDVKM. Here the CDR3 reads CASRPTSSNGYTF. The CDR3 region has the DNA TGTGCCAGCAGACCGACCTCCAGTAACGGCTACACCTTC.

This clonotype occurred many times. This chain links TRBV7-3 with TRBJ2-3, with 14 bases matching TRBD2. Germline lookup yields CDR1 SGHTA and CDR2 FQGTGA. The CDR3 is 16 amino acids. The V segment lost 5 bases and the J segment 1 base; nucleotides outside the gene matches: 2. This CDR3 is CASSLTSGGGTDTQYF. The CDR3 DNA is TGTGCCAGCAGCCTGACTAGCGGGGGGGGCACAGATACGCAGTATTTT.

The chain uses TRBV14 and TRBJ1-2; 7 bases line up with TRBD1. The germline V gene encodes CDR1 SGHDN and CDR2 FVKESK. J gave up 4 bases and V 3 bases, and 8 bases lay outside the gene matches. The CDR3 covers 15 residues. The CDR3 sequence: CASSQSAGGFYGYTF. In DNA, the CDR3 is TGTGCCAGCAGCCAGTCCGCAGGGGGGTTCTATGGCTACACCTTC.

There are a few counts of this clonotype. This chain connects TRBV5-1 to TRBJ2-6; D is unresolved. Trimming stripped 0 bases from V and 0 bases from J, with 7 bases between. CDR1 is SGHRS and CDR2 is YFSETQ in the germline V gene. The CDR3 is 16 amino acids. The CDR3 region is CASSLAQFSGANVLTF. In DNA form, the CDR3 reads TGCGCCAGCAGCTTGGCCCAGTTCTCTGGGGCCAACGTCCTGACTTTC.

Comment on this clonotype: At one end, the junction sequence differs from germline, possibly due to a read error. The chain carries TRBV6-2 or TRBV6-3 and TRBJ2-7, with 11 bases aligning to TRBD1. This CDR3 comprises 16 residues. Germline V lookup: CDR1 MNHEY, CDR2 SVGEGT. CDR3 in amino acids: CAGSRPPGQGAYEQYF. CDR3 bases: TGTGCCGGCAGCCGACCGCCCGGACAGGGGGCTTACGAGCAGTACTTC.

V gene TRBV5-1 combines with J gene TRBJ1-6; 7 bases agree with TRBD1. CDR1 and CDR2 (germline): SGHRS, YFSETQ. J gave up 10 bases and V 2 bases, and 9 bases lay outside the gene matches. The CDR3 sequence is 15 residues long. The CDR3 sequence: CASSFGTDDGSPLHF. Here the CDR3 DNA reads TGCGCCAGCAGCTTCGGGACAGACGACGGGTCACCCCTCCACTTT.

This clonotype was seen more than once but under ten times. The rearrangement joins TRBV5-1 to TRBJ1-2; no definite D call. Germline V gives CDR1 SGHRS, CDR2 YFSETQ. Between the trimmed V and J ends, which lost 0 bases and 2 bases, there was a span of 14 bases. The CDR3 loop spans 16 amino acids. The CDR3 sequence is CASSLGTPQQNYGYTF. In DNA, the CDR3 is TGCGCCAGCAGCTTGGGGACTCCACAGCAAAACTATGGCTACACCTTC.

This clonotype was recorded a few times. The chain's CDR3 is CASSQGQGSYGYTF. CDR3 coding DNA: TGTGCCAGCAGCCAAGGGCAGGGGAGTTATGGCTACACCTTC. The rearrangement joins TRBV3-1 to TRBJ1-2; D possibly corresponds to TRBD1 (6 bases). The ends were cut back, 1 base at V and 5 bases at J, with 11 bases in the middle. Germline-derived CDR1 and CDR2 are LGHDT and YNNKEL (reference sequence). This CDR3 has 14 residues.

The J gene is TRBJ1-4, the V gene TRBV20-1, with a tentative D call TRBD1 (5 bases). Germline assignment: CDR1 DFQATT and CDR2 SNEGSKA (reference sequence). The CDR3 consists of 14 residues. V lost 2 bases and J 6 bases, leaving 13 bases between the germline ends. The CDR3 bases are TGCAGTGCTAGACCCGGGACTGAATATGAAAAACTGTTTTTT. Encoded protein: CSARPGTEYEKLFF.

Turning to this clonotype: Given a much more abundant clone one base away, this may be a read error. This chain connects TRBV29-1 to TRBJ2-4; 7 nucleotides align to TRBD1. Germline CDR1 is SQVTM and CDR2 is ANQGSEA. This CDR3 has 14 amino acids. Trimming removed 6 bases from V and 3 bases from J; junction bases left unmatched: 8. The CDR3 sequence: CSVAAGTVKNIQYF. The CDR3 region has the DNA TGCAGCGTCGCCGCCGGGACAGTCAAAAACATTCAGTACTTC.

J is TRBJ2-7 and V is TRBV20-1; 7 bases line up with TRBD1. V trimming: 3 bases; J trimming: 4 bases; junction bases outside the gene matches: 9. The germline CDR1 and CDR2 sequences are DFQATT and SNEGSKA (reference sequence). This CDR3 is 14 amino acids long. DNA of the CDR3: TGCAGTGCTAGGGACAGGTTTGGCACTTACGAGCAGTACTTC. As protein: CSARDRFGTYEQYF.

The CDR3 DNA is TGCAGCGTTGGGCGCAGCCCTAGCACAGATACGCAGTATTTT. It is translated as CSVGRSPSTDTQYF. This rearrangement joins TRBV29-1 to TRBJ2-3; D ambiguous. V was pared by 4 bases and J by 0 bases, with 11 bases between. CDR3 length: 14 residues. The germline V gene has CDR1 SQVTM and CDR2 ANQGSEA.

The J gene is TRBJ1-1, the V gene TRBV20-1; D gene ambiguous. Germline CDR1 DFQATT, CDR2 SNEGSKA (reference sequence). Trimming removed 0 bases from V and 6 bases from J, with 17 bases in between. The CDR3 has 15 amino acids. The CDR3 bases are TGCAGTGCTAGAGATAATGCCCAGACTCGGCCTGAAGCTTTCTTT. Translating gives CSARDNAQTRPEAFF.

This clonotype was seen a handful of times. The chain is built from TRBV10-3 and TRBJ2-7, with 7 bases lining up with TRBD1. Germline V gives CDR1 ENHRY, CDR2 SYGVKD. J lost 6 bases, V lost 7 bases, and 6 bases had no gene match. The CDR3 runs to 12 residues. The CDR3 sequence is CAINAGGPEQYF. In DNA, the CDR3 is TGTGCCATCAATGCAGGGGGTCCCGAGCAGTACTTC.